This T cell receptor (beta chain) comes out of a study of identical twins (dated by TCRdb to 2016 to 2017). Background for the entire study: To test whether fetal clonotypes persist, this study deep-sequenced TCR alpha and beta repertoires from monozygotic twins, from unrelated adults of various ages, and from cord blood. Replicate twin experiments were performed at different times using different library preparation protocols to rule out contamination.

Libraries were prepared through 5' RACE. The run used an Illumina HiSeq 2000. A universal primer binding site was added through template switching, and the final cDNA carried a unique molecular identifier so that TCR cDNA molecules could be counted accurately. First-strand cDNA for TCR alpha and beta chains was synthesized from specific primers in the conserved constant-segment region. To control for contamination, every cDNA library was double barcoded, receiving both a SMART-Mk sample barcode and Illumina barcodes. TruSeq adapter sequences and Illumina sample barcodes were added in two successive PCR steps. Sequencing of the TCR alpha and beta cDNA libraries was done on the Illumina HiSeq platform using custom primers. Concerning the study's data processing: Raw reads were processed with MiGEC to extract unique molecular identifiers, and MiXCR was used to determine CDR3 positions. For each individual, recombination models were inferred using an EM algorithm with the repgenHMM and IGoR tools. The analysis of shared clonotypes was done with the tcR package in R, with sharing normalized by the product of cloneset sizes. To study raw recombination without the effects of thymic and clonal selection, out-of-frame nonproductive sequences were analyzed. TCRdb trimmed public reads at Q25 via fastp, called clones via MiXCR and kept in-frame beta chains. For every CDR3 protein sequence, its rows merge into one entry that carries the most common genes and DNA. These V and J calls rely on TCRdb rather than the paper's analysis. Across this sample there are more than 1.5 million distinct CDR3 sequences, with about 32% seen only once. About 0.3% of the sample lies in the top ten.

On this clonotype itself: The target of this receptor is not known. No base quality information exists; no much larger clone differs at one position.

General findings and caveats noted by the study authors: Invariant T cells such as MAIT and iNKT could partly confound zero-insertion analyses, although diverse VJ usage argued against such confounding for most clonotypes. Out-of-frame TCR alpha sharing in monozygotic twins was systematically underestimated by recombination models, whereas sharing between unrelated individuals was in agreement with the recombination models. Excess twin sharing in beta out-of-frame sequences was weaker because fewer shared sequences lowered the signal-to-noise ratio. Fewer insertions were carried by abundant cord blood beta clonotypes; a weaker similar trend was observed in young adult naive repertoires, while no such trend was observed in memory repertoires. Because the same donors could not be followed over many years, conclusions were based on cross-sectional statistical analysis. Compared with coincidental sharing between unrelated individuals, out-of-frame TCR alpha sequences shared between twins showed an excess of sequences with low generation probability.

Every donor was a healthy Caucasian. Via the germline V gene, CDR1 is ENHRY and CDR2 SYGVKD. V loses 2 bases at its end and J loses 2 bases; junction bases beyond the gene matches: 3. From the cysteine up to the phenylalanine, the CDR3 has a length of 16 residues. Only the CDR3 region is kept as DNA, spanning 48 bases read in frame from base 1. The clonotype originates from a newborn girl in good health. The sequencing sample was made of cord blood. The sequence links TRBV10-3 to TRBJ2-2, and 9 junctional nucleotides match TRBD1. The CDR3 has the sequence CAISEDRGINTGELFF. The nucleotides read TGTGCCATCAGTGAGGACAGGGGGATAAACACCGGGGAGCTGTTTTTT.